This T cell receptor beta chain derives from a study of T cell repertoires in cytomegalovirus infection. TCRdb independently ran MiXCR on the reads; one entry per CDR3 protein. The data show approximately 500,000 distinct CDR3 sequences, about 17% seen once. The germline V gene encodes CDR1 SGHVS and CDR2 FQNEAQ. Trimming left V 0 bases short and J 5 bases short, with 29 bases between. There are 21 residues in the CDR3. The sequenced material came from CD8+ T cells from PBMCs. This TCR was recovered from a human donor in good health (CMV status not recorded). Some clones in this sample may be carry-over from other donors' samples. The genes are TRBV7-8 and TRBJ2-1; TRBD2 might be the D (6 bases). The CDR3 is CASSLALMMTGGRSSDNEQFF. CDR3 sequence (DNA): TGTGCCAGCAGCTTAGCTTTAATGATGACTGGGGGGAGGAGCTCTGACAATGAGCAGTTCTTC.